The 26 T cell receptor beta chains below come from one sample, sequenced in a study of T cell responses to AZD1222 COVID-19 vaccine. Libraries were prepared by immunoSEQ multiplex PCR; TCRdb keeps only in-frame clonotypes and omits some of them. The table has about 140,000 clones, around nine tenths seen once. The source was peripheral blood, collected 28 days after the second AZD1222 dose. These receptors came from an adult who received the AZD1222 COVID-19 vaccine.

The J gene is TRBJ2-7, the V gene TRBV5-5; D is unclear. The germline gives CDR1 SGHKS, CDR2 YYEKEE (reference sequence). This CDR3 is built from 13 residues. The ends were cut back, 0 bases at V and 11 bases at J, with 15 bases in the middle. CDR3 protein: CASSLDARPSEYF. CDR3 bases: TGTGCCAGCAGCTTGGACGCCAGGCCCTCGGAGTACTTC.

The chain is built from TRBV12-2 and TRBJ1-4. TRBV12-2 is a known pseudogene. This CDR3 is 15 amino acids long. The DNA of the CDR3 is TGTGCAAGTCGCTTAGAGCCAGCAACTAATGAAAAACTGTTTTTT. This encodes CASRLEPATNEKLFF.

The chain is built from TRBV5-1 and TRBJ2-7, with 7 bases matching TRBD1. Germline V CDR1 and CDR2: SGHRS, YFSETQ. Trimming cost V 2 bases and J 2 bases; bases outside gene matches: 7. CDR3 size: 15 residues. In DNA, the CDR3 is TGCGCCAGCAGCTTTGCAAGACAGGGAGCCTACGAGCAGTACTTC. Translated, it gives CASSFARQGAYEQYF. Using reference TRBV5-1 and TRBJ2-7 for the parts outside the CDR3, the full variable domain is KAGVTQTPRYLIKTRGQQVTLSCSPISGHRSVSWYQQTPGQGLQFLFEYFSETQRNKGNFPGRFSGRQFSNSRSEMNVSTLELGDSALYLCASSFARQGAYEQYFGPGTRLTVT.

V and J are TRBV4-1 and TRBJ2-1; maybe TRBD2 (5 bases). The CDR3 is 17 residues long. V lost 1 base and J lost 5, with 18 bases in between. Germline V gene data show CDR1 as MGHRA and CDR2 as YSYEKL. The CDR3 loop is CASSQVLGDGRNNEQFF. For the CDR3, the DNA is TGCGCCAGCAGCCAAGTTTTGGGAGACGGGCGAAACAATGAGCAGTTCTTC.

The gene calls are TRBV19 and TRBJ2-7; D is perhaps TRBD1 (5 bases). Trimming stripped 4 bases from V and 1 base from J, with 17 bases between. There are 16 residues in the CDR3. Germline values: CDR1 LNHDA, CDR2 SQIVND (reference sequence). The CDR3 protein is CASSTRTLRNSYEQYF. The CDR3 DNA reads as TGTGCCAGTAGTACCCGGACACTAAGAAATTCCTACGAGCAGTACTTC.

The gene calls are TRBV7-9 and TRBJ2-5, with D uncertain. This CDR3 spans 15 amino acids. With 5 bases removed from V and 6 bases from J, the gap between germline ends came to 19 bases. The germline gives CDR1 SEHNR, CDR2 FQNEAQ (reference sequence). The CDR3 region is CASSLGQSGEKTQYF. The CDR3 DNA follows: TGTGCCAGCAGCCTAGGCCAATCCGGAGAAAAGACCCAGTACTTC.

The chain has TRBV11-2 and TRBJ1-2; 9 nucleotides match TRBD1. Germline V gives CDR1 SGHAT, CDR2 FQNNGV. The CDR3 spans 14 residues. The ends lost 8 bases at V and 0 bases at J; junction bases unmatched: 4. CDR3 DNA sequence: TGTGCCAGCTTCGGACAGGGGACTAACTATGGCTACACCTTC. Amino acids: CASFGQGTNYGYTF.

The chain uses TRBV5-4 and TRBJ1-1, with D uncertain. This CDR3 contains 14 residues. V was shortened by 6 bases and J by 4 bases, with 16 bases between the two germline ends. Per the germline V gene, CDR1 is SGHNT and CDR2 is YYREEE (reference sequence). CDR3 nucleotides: TGTGCCAGCACCTCAAAGGGCGGGAGCACTGAAGCTTTCTTT. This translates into CASTSKGGSTEAFF.

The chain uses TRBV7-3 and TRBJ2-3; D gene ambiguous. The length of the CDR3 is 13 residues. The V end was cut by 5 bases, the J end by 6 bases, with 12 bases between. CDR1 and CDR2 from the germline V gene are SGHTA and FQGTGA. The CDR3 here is CASSPSIRDTQYF. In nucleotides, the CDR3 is TGTGCCAGCAGCCCCTCCATCCGGGATACGCAGTATTTT.

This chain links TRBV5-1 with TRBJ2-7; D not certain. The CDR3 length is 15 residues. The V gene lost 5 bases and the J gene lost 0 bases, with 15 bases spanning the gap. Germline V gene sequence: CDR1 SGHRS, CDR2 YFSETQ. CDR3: CASRKGEMISYEQYF. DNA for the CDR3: TGCGCCAGCAGGAAGGGCGAAATGATCTCCTACGAGCAGTACTTC.

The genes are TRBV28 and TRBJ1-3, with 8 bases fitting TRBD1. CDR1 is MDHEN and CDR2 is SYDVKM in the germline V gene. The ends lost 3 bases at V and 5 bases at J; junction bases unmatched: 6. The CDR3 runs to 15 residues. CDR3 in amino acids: CASSFQGAPRNTIYF. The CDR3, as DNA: TGTGCCAGCAGTTTCCAGGGGGCCCCAAGAAACACCATATATTTT. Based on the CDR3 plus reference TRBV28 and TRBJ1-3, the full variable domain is DVKVTQSSRYLVKRTGEKVFLECVQDMDHENMFWYRQDPGLGLRLIYFSYDVKMKEKGDIPEGYSVSREKKERFSLILESASTNQTSMYLCASSFQGAPRNTIYFGEGSWLTVV.

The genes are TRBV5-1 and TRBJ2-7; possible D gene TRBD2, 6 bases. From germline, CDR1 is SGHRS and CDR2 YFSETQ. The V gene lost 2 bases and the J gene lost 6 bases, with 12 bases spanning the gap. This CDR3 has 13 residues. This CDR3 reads CASSFGGNAEQYF. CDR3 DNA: TGCGCCAGCAGCTTTGGCGGGAACGCCGAGCAGTACTTC.

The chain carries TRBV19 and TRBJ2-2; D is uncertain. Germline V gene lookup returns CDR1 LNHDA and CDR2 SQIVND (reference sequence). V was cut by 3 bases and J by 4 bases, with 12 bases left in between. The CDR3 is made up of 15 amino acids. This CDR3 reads CASSIRVLRTGELFF. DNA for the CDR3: TGTGCCAGTAGTATTCGTGTGTTGCGCACCGGGGAGCTGTTTTTT.

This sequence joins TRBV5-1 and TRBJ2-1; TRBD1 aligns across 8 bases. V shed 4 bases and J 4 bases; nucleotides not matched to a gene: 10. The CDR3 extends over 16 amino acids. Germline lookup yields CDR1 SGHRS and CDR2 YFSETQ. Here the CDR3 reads CASSPGQGDSYNEQFF. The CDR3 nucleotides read TGCGCCAGCAGCCCAGGACAGGGTGATTCTTACAATGAGCAGTTCTTC.

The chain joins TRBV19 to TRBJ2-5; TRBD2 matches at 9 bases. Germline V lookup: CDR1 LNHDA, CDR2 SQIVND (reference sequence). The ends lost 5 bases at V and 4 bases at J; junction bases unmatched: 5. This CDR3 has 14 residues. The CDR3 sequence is CASSPDSGRETQYF. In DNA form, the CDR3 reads TGTGCCAGTAGTCCAGATAGCGGGAGAGAGACCCAGTACTTC.

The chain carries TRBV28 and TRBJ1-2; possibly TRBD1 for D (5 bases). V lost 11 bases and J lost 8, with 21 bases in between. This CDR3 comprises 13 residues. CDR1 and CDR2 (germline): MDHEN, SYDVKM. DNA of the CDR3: TGTGCCTCAATCCCAACAGGAACTTGGGGCTACACCTTC. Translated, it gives CASIPTGTWGYTF.

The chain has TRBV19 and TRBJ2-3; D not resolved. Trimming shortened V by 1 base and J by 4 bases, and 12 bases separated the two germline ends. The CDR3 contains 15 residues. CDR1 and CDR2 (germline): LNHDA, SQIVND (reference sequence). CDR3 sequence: CASSIASSDADTQYF. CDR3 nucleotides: TGTGCCAGTAGTATAGCCTCTTCCGACGCAGATACGCAGTATTTT. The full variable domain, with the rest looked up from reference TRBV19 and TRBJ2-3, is DGGITQSPKYLFRKEGQNVTLSCEQNLNHDAMYWYRQDPGQGLRLIYYSQIVNDFQKGDIAEGYSVSREKKESFPLTVTSAQKNPTAFYLCASSIASSDADTQYFGPGTRLTVL.

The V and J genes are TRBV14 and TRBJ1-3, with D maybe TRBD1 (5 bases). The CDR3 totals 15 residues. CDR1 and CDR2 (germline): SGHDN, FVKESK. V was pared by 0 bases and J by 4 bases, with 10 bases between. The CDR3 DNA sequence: TGTGCCAGCAGCCAAGACAGGGTCAGAGGAAACACCATATATTTT. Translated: CASSQDRVRGNTIYF.

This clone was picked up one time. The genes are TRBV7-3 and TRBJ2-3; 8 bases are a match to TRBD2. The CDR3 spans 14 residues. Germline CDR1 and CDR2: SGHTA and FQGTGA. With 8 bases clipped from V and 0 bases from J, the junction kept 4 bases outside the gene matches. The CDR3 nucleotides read TGTGCCAGCGGGTCTAGCGGGAGCACAGATACGCAGTATTTT. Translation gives CASGSSGSTDTQYF.

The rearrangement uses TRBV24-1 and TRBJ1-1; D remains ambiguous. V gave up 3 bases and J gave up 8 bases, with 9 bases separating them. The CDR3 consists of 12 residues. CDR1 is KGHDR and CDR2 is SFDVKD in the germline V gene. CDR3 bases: TGTGCCACCAGTGATCGGAGAGGGGAAGCTTTCTTT. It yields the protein CATSDRRGEAFF.

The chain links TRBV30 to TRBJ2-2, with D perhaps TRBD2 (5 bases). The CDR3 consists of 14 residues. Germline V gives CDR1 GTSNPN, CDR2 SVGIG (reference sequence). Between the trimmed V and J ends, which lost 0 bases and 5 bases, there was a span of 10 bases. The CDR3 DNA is TGTGCCTGGAGTGTTTCATCGGGGACCGGGGAGCTGTTTTTT. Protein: CAWSVSSGTGELFF.

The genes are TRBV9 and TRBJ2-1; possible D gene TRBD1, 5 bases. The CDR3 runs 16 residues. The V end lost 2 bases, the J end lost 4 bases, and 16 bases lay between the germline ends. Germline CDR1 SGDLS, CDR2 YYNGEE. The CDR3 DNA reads TGTGCCAGCAGCGTTTCAGTTAGGGGCGCTTACAATGAGCAGTTCTTC. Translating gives CASSVSVRGAYNEQFF.

CDR3 bases: TGTGCCAGTAGTATTGAGAGGCAAACCGGGGAGCTGTTTTTT. Its translation is CASSIERQTGELFF. The gene calls are TRBV19 and TRBJ2-2; D remains ambiguous. There are 14 residues in the CDR3. Germline V CDR1 and CDR2: LNHDA, SQIVND (reference sequence). V lost 3 bases to trimming and J lost 5 bases, with 10 bases between them.

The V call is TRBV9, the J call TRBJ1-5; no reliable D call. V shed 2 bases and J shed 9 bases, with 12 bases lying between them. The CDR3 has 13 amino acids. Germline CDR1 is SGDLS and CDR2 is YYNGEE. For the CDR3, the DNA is TGTGCCAGCAGCGTTGAGCAGACTGGGCCCCAGCATTTT. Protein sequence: CASSVEQTGPQHF.

Here the CDR3 reads CASRGQGSGELFF. For the CDR3, the DNA is TGTGCCAGCAGGGGACAGGGGTCCGGGGAGCTGTTTTTT. This chain uses TRBV6-4 with TRBJ2-2; 10 bases align to TRBD1. Trimming cost V 6 bases and J 6 bases; bases outside gene matches: 1. The CDR3 contains 13 residues. The germline V gene has CDR1 MRHNA and CDR2 SNTAGT.

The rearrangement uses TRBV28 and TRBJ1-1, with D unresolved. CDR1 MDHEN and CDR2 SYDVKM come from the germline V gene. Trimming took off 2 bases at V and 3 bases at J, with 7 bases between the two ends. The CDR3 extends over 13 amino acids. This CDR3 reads CASSLDGYTEAFF. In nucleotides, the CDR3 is TGTGCCAGCAGTTTAGATGGTTACACTGAAGCTTTCTTT.